Shown below are 25 T cell receptor beta chains from a single sample sequenced in a study of T cells in Graves' hyperthyroidism and ophthalmopathy. Amplified TCR beta CDR3 regions came from RNA transcripts. TCR CDR3 regions were first amplified by RT-PCR with HTBI primers. TCRdb re-derived calls from the multiplex PCR reads in MiXCR, one entry per CDR3 protein. The sample consists of more than 500,000 distinct CDR3 sequences, roughly 45% of them appearing once. Material: peripheral blood or thyroid tissue (not recorded which). The receptors were sampled from an adult woman with Graves' disease, either hyperthyroidism or ophthalmopathy (not recorded which).

On this clonotype: One end of the junction is discordant with germline, which a read error may explain. The chain combines TRBV10-2 with TRBJ1-1, with 7 bases identical to TRBD1. The germline V gene has CDR1 WSHSY and CDR2 SAAADI. This CDR3 has 20 residues. CDR3 region: CAGSVPLDLTGTDLYTEAFF. DNA of the CDR3: TGCGCCGGCAGTGTCCCCCTAGACCTAACCGGGACAGATTTGTACACTGAAGCTTTCTTT.

This clonotype was detected a few times. At one end the junction does not follow the germline gene, possibly because of a read error. The chain recombines TRBV20-1 with TRBJ2-2; D is ambiguous. Germline V gives CDR1 DFQATT, CDR2 SNEGSKA (reference sequence). This CDR3 has 14 amino acids. The CDR3 DNA reads as TGCAGTGTTAGACGGCAGACGAACACCGGGGAGCTGTTTTTT. Protein sequence: CSVRRQTNTGELFF.

This clonotype was picked up many times. This sequence joins TRBV7-8 and TRBJ2-5; no definite D call. V shed 2 bases and J shed 1 base, with 23 bases lying between them. The CDR3 spans 19 residues. The V gene's germline CDR1 is SGHVS and CDR2 FQNEAQ. The CDR3 loop reads CASSLRVAGGNFIQETQYF. The CDR3 DNA reads TGTGCCAGCAGCTTAAGGGTGGCAGGCGGCAACTTTATCCAAGAGACCCAGTACTTC. The full variable domain, with the rest looked up from reference TRBV7-8 and TRBJ2-5, is GAGVSQSPRYKVAKRGQDVALRCDPISGHVSLFWYQQALGQGPEFLTYFQNEAQLDKSGLPSDRFFAERPEGSVSTLKIQRTQQEDSAVYLCASSLRVAGGNFIQETQYFGPGTRLLVL.

V gene TRBV9 combines with J gene TRBJ1-2, with D possibly being TRBD1 (5 bases). This CDR3 has 13 amino acids. V shed 4 bases and J shed 5 bases, with 12 bases lying between them. Germline values: CDR1 SGDLS, CDR2 YYNGEE. This CDR3 reads CASSPPTEYGYTF. In DNA form, the CDR3 reads TGTGCCAGCAGCCCGCCGACAGAATATGGCTACACCTTC.

This clonotype was seen more than once but under ten times. The genes are TRBV4-3 and TRBJ1-3; D not resolved. V lost 0 bases and J lost 0, with 6 bases in between. The CDR3 covers 15 residues. Germline CDR1 and CDR2: LGHNA and YSLEER. CDR3 DNA sequence: TGCGCCAGCAGCCAAGATAGGCGCTCTGGAAACACCATATATTTT. This encodes CASSQDRRSGNTIYF.

The chain links TRBV7-9 to TRBJ1-2, with a weak D call TRBD1 (6 bases). The CDR3 has 12 amino acids. The germline V and J ends were trimmed by 2 bases and 6 bases, with 7 bases remaining between them. CDR1 SEHNR and CDR2 FQNEAQ come from the germline V gene (reference sequence). The CDR3 is CASSLRQDGYTF. CDR3 DNA: TGTGCCAGCAGCTTAAGACAGGATGGCTACACCTTC.

This chain joins TRBV11-2 and TRBJ1-2; 8 nucleotides line up with TRBD1. CDR1 is SGHAT and CDR2 is FQNNGV in the germline V gene. V gave up 4 bases and J gave up 4 bases; unmatched junction bases: 11. The CDR3 is 16 amino acids. The CDR3 DNA reads TGTGCCAGCAGCTCCTTCAGACAGGGGACGAGCTATGGCTACACCTTC. Its protein is CASSSFRQGTSYGYTF.

This clonotype was seen at least ten times. The chain carries TRBV20-1 and TRBJ2-5, with TRBD2 as a possible D gene (6 bases). Germline V gene lookup returns CDR1 DFQATT and CDR2 SNEGSKA (reference sequence). This CDR3 contains 12 residues. V lost 3 bases, J lost 5 bases, and 10 bases lay in between. CDR3 residues: CSARPGGETQYF. The CDR3 DNA follows: TGCAGTGCTAGGCCCGGGGGTGAGACCCAGTACTTC.

The V call is TRBV12-3 or TRBV12-4, the J call TRBJ1-1, with a possible D match to TRBD1 (6 bases). CDR3 length: 18 residues. Trimming removed 5 bases from V and 3 bases from J, with 25 bases in between. The CDR3 loop is CASSTSYRESGGYTEAFF. In nucleotides, the CDR3 is TGTGCCAGCAGTACCTCGTACAGGGAGTCGGGCGGCTACACTGAAGCTTTCTTT.

The chain carries TRBV6-1 and TRBJ2-7, with D tentatively TRBD2 (6 bases). The ends were cut back, 6 bases at V and 0 bases at J, with 15 bases in the middle. CDR3 size: 15 residues. Looked up from germline, CDR1 is MNHNS and CDR2 is SASEGT. CDR3 in amino acids: CASSRRRGGSYEQYF. CDR3 sequence (DNA): TGTGCCAGCAGCCGGCGGCGGGGCGGCTCCTACGAGCAGTACTTC.

This clonotype was found many times. This chain links TRBV27 with TRBJ1-6; possible D gene TRBD1, 5 bases. CDR1 and CDR2 from the germline V gene are MNHEY and SMNVEV (reference sequence). The CDR3 is 13 amino acids. Trimming stripped 8 bases from V and 8 bases from J, with 13 bases between. CDR3 amino acids: CASGGDLYSPLHF. As DNA, the CDR3 is TGTGCCAGCGGGGGGGACCTATATTCACCCCTCCACTTT.

Written as DNA, the CDR3 is TGTGCCAGCAGCTTAATATCCGGGGAGATTTCACCCCTCCACTTT. Its translation is CASSLISGEISPLHF. J is TRBJ1-6 and V is TRBV7-3, with unresolved D. Per the germline V gene, CDR1 is SGHTA and CDR2 is FQGTGA. The CDR3 is made up of 15 amino acids. V gave up 1 base and J gave up 9 bases, with 13 bases separating them. Variable domain in full (rest from reference TRBV7-3 and TRBJ1-6): GAGVSQTPSNKVTEKGKYVELRCDPISGHTALYWYRQSLGQGPEFLIYFQGTGAADDSGLPNDRFFAVRPEGSVSTLKIQRTERGDSAVYLCASSLISGEISPLHFGNGTRLTVT.

Here the CDR3 reads CAISGQPPYGYTF. The CDR3 nucleotides read TGTGCCATCAGTGGACAGCCTCCCTATGGCTACACCTTC. The chain couples TRBV10-3 to TRBJ1-2, with a tentative D call TRBD1 (5 bases). The ends were cut back, 4 bases at V and 4 bases at J, with 10 bases in the middle. CDR1 ENHRY and CDR2 SYGVKD come from the germline V gene. CDR3 size: 13 residues.

The chain couples TRBV20-1 to TRBJ2-2, with 8 nucleotides matching TRBD2. The CDR3 consists of 14 residues. V was pared by 4 bases and J by 6 bases, with 7 bases of the junction left unmatched. Germline V gives CDR1 DFQATT, CDR2 SNEGSKA (reference sequence). The CDR3 region has the DNA TGCAGTGCTAAGCGGAGCGGGAGATCCGGGGAGCTGTTTTTT. Its translation is CSAKRSGRSGELFF.

Comment on this clonotype: At one boundary the junction diverges from the germline segment, which might be a read error. This rearrangement joins TRBV15 to TRBJ1-5, with no clear D. The CDR3 contains 12 residues. Germline V gene data show CDR1 as LNHNV and CDR2 as YYDKDF (reference sequence). CDR3 nucleotides: TGTGCCATCAGCAGAGAAGATCAGCCTCAGCATTTT. As protein: CAISREDQPQHF.

This clonotype was observed a handful of times. A read error may account for a junction end that differs from germline. The rearrangement uses TRBV5-5 and TRBJ2-7; D tentatively reads TRBD1 or TRBD2 (5 bases each). The CDR3 is 14 amino acids. Germline V gene data show CDR1 as SGHKS and CDR2 as YYEKEE (reference sequence). DNA for the CDR3: TGCGCCAGCAGCCATGGGACGGGTTCCTACGAGCAGTACTTC. Translated: CASSHGTGSYEQYF.

This clonotype was seen many times. A much larger clone sits a single nucleotide away, making a read error possible. The chain has TRBV20-1 and TRBJ1-6, with 7 bases fitting TRBD1. There are 14 residues in the CDR3. Germline CDR1 is DFQATT and CDR2 is SNEGSKA (reference sequence). J was trimmed by 7 bases and V by 3 bases; bases with no gene match: 6. The CDR3 here is CSASEGARNSPLHF. CDR3 nucleotides: TGCAGTGCTAGTGAGGGGGCAAGGAATTCACCCCTCCACTTT.

This clonotype showed up just a few times. The V call is TRBV9, the J call TRBJ2-5; D may correspond to TRBD1 or TRBD2 (5 bases each). CDR1 SGDLS and CDR2 YYNGEE come from the germline V gene. CDR3 length: 14 amino acids. V dropped 4 bases and J dropped 1 base, with 11 bases sitting between them. CDR3 in DNA: TGTGCCAGCAGCTTACAGGCGGGCCAAGAGACCCAGTACTTC. Its protein is CASSLQAGQETQYF.

This clonotype was observed a few times. The chain carries TRBV19 and TRBJ1-2, with 7 bases fitting TRBD1. The junction had 6 bases not matched to a gene; V was cut back by 11 bases and J by 6 bases. The CDR3 contains 11 residues. The germline V gene encodes CDR1 LNHDA and CDR2 SQIVND (reference sequence). The CDR3 nucleotides are TGTGCCTCAACAAGGGGGCATGGCTACACCTTC. Encoded protein: CASTRGHGYTF.

This clonotype was observed at least ten times. This chain connects TRBV19 to TRBJ1-5; TRBD1 matches 10 bases. Germline-derived CDR1 and CDR2 are LNHDA and SQIVND (reference sequence). The V segment lost 2 bases and the J segment 0 bases; nucleotides outside the gene matches: 4. There are 17 residues in the CDR3. CDR3 nucleotide sequence: TGTGCCAGTAGTATACTGGGACAGGGGATTAGCAATCAGCCCCAGCATTTT. Protein: CASSILGQGISNQPQHF.

This rearrangement joins TRBV2 to TRBJ2-5; 14 bases align to TRBD2. Germline CDR1 reads SNHLY; CDR2 reads FYNNEI. V lost 7 bases and J lost 7; bases outside the gene matches: 2. The CDR3 covers 13 residues. CDR3 DNA: TGTGCCAGCACCGGACTAGCGGGAGGGACCCAGTACTTC. Translated: CASTGLAGGTQYF.

V is TRBV7-3 and J is TRBJ2-2; TRBD2 matches at 11 bases. V shed 4 bases and J 4 bases; nucleotides not matched to a gene: 5. The CDR3 contains 16 residues. Germline V lookup: CDR1 SGHTA, CDR2 FQGTGA. In DNA, the CDR3 is TGTGCCAGCAGCTCACTAGCGGGAGACGGCACCGGGGAGCTGTTTTTT. It specifies CASSSLAGDGTGELFF.

Comments on this clonotype: A much larger clone differs from this one at a single base, so this may be a read error. V is TRBV10-3 and J is TRBJ2-7; TRBD1 matches 7 bases. This CDR3 has 12 residues. Per the germline V gene, CDR1 is ENHRY and CDR2 is SYGVKD. V gave up 5 bases and J gave up 5 bases; unmatched junction bases: 3. The CDR3 DNA is TGTGCCATCAGTTTAACAGGGGACGAGCAGTACTTC. Its translation is CAISLTGDEQYF.

This clonotype was observed many times. V usage is TRBV5-1 and J usage is TRBJ1-1; 8 bases line up with TRBD1. Germline values: CDR1 SGHRS, CDR2 YFSETQ. Trimming took 4 bases from V and 6 from J; bases not matched to a gene: 11. The CDR3 has 15 residues. CDR3 DNA: TGCGCCAGCAGCACTGGACAGGGTCTCGTCGCTGAAGCTTTCTTT. This translates into CASSTGQGLVAEAFF. Together with reference TRBV5-1 and TRBJ1-1, the CDR3 gives the full variable domain: KAGVTQTPRYLIKTRGQQVTLSCSPISGHRSVSWYQQTPGQGLQFLFEYFSETQRNKGNFPGRFSGRQFSNSRSEMNVSTLELGDSALYLCASSTGQGLVAEAFFGQGTRLTVV.

The chain combines TRBV10-3 with TRBJ1-1, with D unclear. Germline loops: CDR1 ENHRY, CDR2 SYGVKD. The length of the CDR3 is 12 residues. V lost 5 bases, J lost 3 bases, and 7 bases lay in between. CDR3 sequence reads: CAISPEHTEAFF. Written as DNA, the CDR3 is TGTGCCATCAGTCCAGAACACACTGAAGCTTTCTTT.